This is a list of T cell receptor beta chains from one sample in a study of T cells in Graves' hyperthyroidism and ophthalmopathy. TCRdb re-derived calls from the multiplex PCR reads in MiXCR, one entry per CDR3 protein. The sample has a few hundred thousand distinct CDR3 sequences, about a sixth seen once. The specimen sequenced was blood. The receptors originated from a woman in her 30s with Graves' hyperthyroidism. Both conserved end residues are part of each CDR3. The order of the fields is clone size, J gene, V gene, CDR3 length, D gene, CDR3 DNA, CDR3 protein. A D gene is named only where the DNA matches it firmly. Some rows mark clone size as missing; the rest say once, few, many or name a class of expanded clone.

>many|TRBJ1-5|TRBV27|15|.
TGTGCCAGCAGCCAGGTGGGGCGGAATAATCAGCCCCAGCATTTT
CASSQVGRNNQPQHF
>.|TRBJ2-3|TRBV19|17|TRBD2
TGTGCCAGTAGTATAACTAGCGGGGGAGTCCTCCCGGATACGCAGTATTTT
CASSITSGGVLPDTQYF
>few|TRBJ2-7|TRBV10-2|14|.
TGCGCCAGCAGACTAGACAGGCTCCTCTACGAGCAGTACTTC
CASRLDRLLYEQYF
>many|TRBJ2-1|TRBV18|16|TRBD2
TGTGCCAGCTCACCGATTCTAGCGGGAGTTGACAATGAGCAGTTCTTC
CASSPILAGVDNEQFF
>.|TRBJ2-7|TRBV15|15|.
TGTGCCACCAGCACTCAGGTGCTGAGTCCCTACGAGCAGTACTTC
CATSTQVLSPYEQYF
>many|TRBJ2-5|TRBV2|16|TRBD2
TGTGCCAGCAGTGCCAAACCGGGACTAGCGGAAGAGACCCAGTACTTC
CASSAKPGLAEETQYF
>many|TRBJ2-1|TRBV29-1|14|.
TGCAGCGTTTTAAGGAGGGTGGAGTACAATGAGCAGTTCTTC
CSVLRRVEYNEQFF
>many|TRBJ1-1|TRBV11-3|15|.
TGTGCCAGCAGCTTATCTGGGAGGTCGAGAACTGAAGCTTTCTTT
CASSLSGRSRTEAFF
>.|TRBJ1-2|TRBV5-1|15|.
TGCGCCAGCAGCTTGGCAGGCGGCGCTAACTATGGCTACACCTTC
CASSLAGGANYGYTF
>few|TRBJ2-3|TRBV12-3/TRBV12-4|17|.
TGTGCCAGCAGTTTTTTGCTTGCGGAGGGGACCACAGATACGCAGTATTTT
CASSFLLAEGTTDTQYF
>many|TRBJ2-5|TRBV7-2|13|TRBD2
TGTGCCAGCAGCCAATCTAGCGGGATGGCCCAGTACTTC
CASSQSSGMAQYF
>few|TRBJ1-2|TRBV3-2|13|.
TGTGCCAGCAGCGGGGACAATTTTTATGGCTACACCTTC
CASSGDNFYGYTF
>few|TRBJ1-2|TRBV7-9|13|.
TGTGCCAGCAGCTTAGGGACTCAGGATGGCTACACCTTC
CASSLGTQDGYTF
>many|TRBJ1-1|TRBV12-3/TRBV12-4|14|TRBD1
TGTGCCAGCAGCCAGACAGGGAGGGACACTGAAGCTTTCTTT
CASSQTGRDTEAFF
>many|TRBJ1-2|TRBV3-1|16|.
TGTGCCAGCAGCCAGGAGGGCCCCACAGGGAACTATGGCTACACCTTC
CASSQEGPTGNYGYTF
>many|TRBJ2-7|TRBV29-1|15|TRBD2
TGCAGCGTCGAGGGACTAGCGGGAAGTAGTGGCGAGCAGTACTTC
CSVEGLAGSSGEQYF
>many|TRBJ2-7|TRBV11-2|11|.
TGTGCCAGCAGCCAGATGTACGAGCAGTACTTC
CASSQMYEQYF
>few|TRBJ2-2|TRBV4-1|16|.
TGCGCCAGCAGCCATAACCCCCGAACCTCCACCGGGGAGCTGTTTTTT
CASSHNPRTSTGELFF
>many|TRBJ1-5|TRBV12-3/TRBV12-4|15|.
TGTGCCAGCAGTCAGGGGCAGGTGGGGAATCAGCCCCAGCATTTT
CASSQGQVGNQPQHF
>many|TRBJ2-7|TRBV7-8|19|.
TGTGCCAGCAGCCAGTTCCCGGGACAATTCGAGGATAGAGGATACGAGCAGTACTTC
CASSQFPGQFEDRGYEQYF
>.|TRBJ1-1|TRBV19|16|.
TGTGCCAGTAGTGTGTCACTACTGAGCCCGAACACTGAAGCTTTCTTT
CASSVSLLSPNTEAFF
>few|TRBJ2-7|TRBV4-3|16|TRBD2
TGCGCCAGCAGCCCCGGGACTAGCGGACCGCTGAGCGAGCAGTACTTC
CASSPGTSGPLSEQYF
>.|TRBJ1-1|TRBV9|15|.
TGTGCCAGCAGCGTAGGAGGGGCTGGGGTCACTGAAGCTTTCTTT
CASSVGGAGVTEAFF
>.|TRBJ2-7|TRBV6-5|16|.
TGTGCCAGCAGTTCTCCAGGGGGAGGGAATATTCGCGAGCAGTACTTC
CASSSPGGGNIREQYF
>few|TRBJ1-3|TRBV20-1|15|.
TGCAGTGCTATACGACAAGGCCCGCACGGAAACACCATATATTTT
CSAIRQGPHGNTIYF
>many|TRBJ2-5|TRBV15|16|TRBD2
TGTGCCACCAGCAGAGGCACTAGCGCGTACCAAGAGACCCAGTACTTC
CATSRGTSAYQETQYF
>few|TRBJ1-1|TRBV11-1|15|.
TGTGCCAGCAGCTTGTTTTTTCGGAAGAACACTGAAGCTTTCTTT
CASSLFFRKNTEAFF
>few|TRBJ2-1|TRBV19|15|TRBD2
TGTGCCAGTAGTATGTGGCTAGCGGATTACAATGAGCAGTTCTTC
CASSMWLADYNEQFF
>many|TRBJ1-3|TRBV18|16|.
TGTGCCAGCTCACCACTCTGGAGATCCTCTGGAAACACCATATATTTT
CASSPLWRSSGNTIYF
>.|TRBJ2-6|TRBV6-1|16|.
TGTGCCAGCAGTGAACTTCTAGGGCCTGGGGCCAACGTCCTGACTTTC
CASSELLGPGANVLTF
>many|TRBJ2-7|TRBV12-3/TRBV12-4|15|TRBD1
TGTGCCAGCAGTCCCGGGGACAGGGGGAACAACGAGCAGTACTTC
CASSPGDRGNNEQYF
>many|TRBJ1-1|TRBV12-3/TRBV12-4|13|TRBD1
TGTGCCAGCAGGCGACAGGGGGTCACTGAAGCTTTCTTT
CASRRQGVTEAFF
>.|TRBJ2-3|TRBV9|19|.
TGTGCCAGCAGCTCCCGAGCCCAGCGGAGCCCTGGGGAAACAGATACGCAGTATTTT
CASSSRAQRSPGETDTQYF
>.|TRBJ2-1|TRBV24-1|13|.
TGTGCCACCAGTAGAGGGGAGGACAATGAGCAGTTCTTC
CATSRGEDNEQFF
>few|TRBJ1-2|TRBV6-4|14|TRBD1
TGTGCCAGCAGTGGCAACAGGGGGCTGGGCGGCTACACCTTC
CASSGNRGLGGYTF
>.|TRBJ2-7|TRBV4-2|16|.
TGTGCCAGCAGCCAAGTGGGCCGGGGACAAACCTACGAGCAGTACTTC
CASSQVGRGQTYEQYF
>.|TRBJ1-1|TRBV6-1|14|.
TGTGCCAGCAGTGAGCCAGACCGATACACTGAAGTTTTCTTT
CASSEPDRYTEVFF
>few|TRBJ2-1|TRBV15|13|TRBD2
TGTGCCACCAGCTCACTAGCGGTCAATGAGCAGTTCTTC
CATSSLAVNEQFF
>many|TRBJ2-3|TRBV7-2|16|.
TGTGCCAGCAGCCCGGGGCAAGCGGCAATCACAGATACGCAGTATTTT
CASSPGQAAITDTQYF
>few|TRBJ2-2|TRBV7-2|17|TRBD2
TGTGCCAGCAGCTCAGCAGTTAGCGGGAGTTTGCCCGGGGAGCTGTTTTTT
CASSSAVSGSLPGELFF